This T cell receptor beta chain originates from a study of naive and memory T cell subsets (dated by TCRdb to the late 2010s). As for the study more broadly: The figure summarizing the skin biopsy and whole blood samples listed about 10 blood donors, 7 tuberculin skin test biopsies and 3 saline control biopsies. Skin biopsies were taken from tuberculin skin test sites or from saline-injected control sites and were processed for RNA extraction as described before. Usually PCR2 was run as a SYBR Green qPCR and stopped at a set threshold, although low-input samples could use end-point PCR (roughly 6 cycles) instead.

Interpreted using the paper, the treatment or condition label stands for: skin biopsy from PPD injection site in Mantoux-positive individual. The study described a robust, sensitive protocol for amplifying, sequencing and analyzing TCRs, using 3' ligation of a UMI-containing oligonucleotide to TCR cDNA. The tuberculin skin test biopsies were taken from PPD-injected sites in individuals who had a positive Mantoux test. Before reverse transcription, total RNA that had not been cell sorted was treated with RQ1 DNase, with a target input of about 1 to 1000 ng. To check how robust the pipeline was in samples where T cells make up a minority population, libraries were built from skin biopsies and whole blood. Library prep was done by UMI-ligation and nested PCR. Four rounds of PCR, run with the SP2 primer together with nested alpha and beta constant region primers, were used to amplify the ligated cDNA. For the blood and skin samples, TCR RNA was reverse transcribed with SuperScript IV using primers for the alpha and beta constant regions. T4 RNA ligase 1 was used to ligate an oligonucleotide containing the Illumina SP2 primer and a UMI to the 3' end of the cDNA. The 12-nucleotide UMI was composed of two random hexamers separated by an eight-base spacer, which was included to prevent hairpin formation. From the second PCR onward, TCR alpha and beta chain libraries were processed separately, and dual indexing was applied for multiplexing. After pooling, the indexed libraries were analyzed by capillary electrophoresis and sequenced on either an Illumina MiSeq or NextSeq. PhiX DNA at about 4.5-7% was added to the libraries to raise base diversity and improve cluster recognition. Under the source paper's analysis protocol: Demultiplexor extracted UMIs from read 2, combined them with read 1 TCR sequence, and split reads by sample indices. V and J genes and V-J junctions were identified by Decombinator, which gave every TCR a five-part identifier that included V and J deletions. Collapsinator used UMIs to correct sequencing errors and PCR amplification heterogeneity, yielding UMI-based abundance per TCR. Identifiers were converted to nucleotide sequence by CDR3Translator and translated to amino acids, and CDR3 regions were extracted on the basis of terminal motifs. After normalization to the amount of input RNA, error-corrected alpha and beta TCR counts from blood and skin were compared. The public reads were reprocessed in TCRdb via fastp at Q25 and MiXCR, keeping in-frame beta chains. When rows share a CDR3 protein, they turn into one entry using the most common DNA and genes. The V and J calls and clone size come from TCRdb's table, not from the authors' own analysis. For this sample the table gives 35,000 to 40,000 distinct CDR3 sequences, of which approximately 10% were detected only once. The ten largest clones represent around 4.2% of the sample.

Here is what the overall study found, with its caveats: The RNA-based method was acknowledged as potentially sensitive to TCR transcript changes with T cell activation and differentiation. TCR sequences were reportedly recovered from both skin biopsy types, with far more TCRs at tuberculin skin test sites. The larger number of TCRs at tuberculin skin test sites was interpreted as T cell infiltration of a delayed type IV hypersensitivity reaction. The paper did not give details of skin biopsy collection and RNA processing, instead referencing earlier studies for those details.

In this sample, this clonotype turned up a few times. There is no known antigen for this receptor. Base qualities are not recorded, but no much larger clone differs from it by a single base. The junction carries 8 bases between V and J, which are trimmed by 1 base and 2 bases respectively. The CDR3 holds 14 amino acids from the cysteine to the phenylalanine. The entry retains the CDR3 DNA only, 42 bases that are in frame from base 1. The specimen comprised skin, sampled from a tuberculin skin test site. This receptor was identified in an adult in good health. The chain is made from TRBV12-3 or TRBV12-4 and TRBJ1-1, with no confident D gene call. The nucleotide sequence reads TGTGCCAGCAGTTTAGGTTCGATTAACACTGAAGCTTTCTTT. This sequence encodes CASSLGSINTEAFF.